This T cell receptor beta chain was sequenced during a study of Graves' ophthalmopathy and Graves' hyperthyroidism. For the study at large: Hyperthyroidism showing no ophthalmopathy within 18 months of follow-up was stable.

RNA transcripts were the source from which TCR beta CDR3 regions were amplified. RT-PCR in the first round used HTBI primers; a second-round multiplex PCR followed. Each CDR3 protein gets one entry after TCRdb re-called the multiplex PCR reads with MiXCR. The table records some 1.1 million distinct CDR3 sequences, about two fifths of them present only once. This clonotype was observed at least ten times. The antigen remains undetermined. General study points: In separating ophthalmopathy from stable hyperthyroidism, a 13-signature model achieved roughly 90% sensitivity and 75% to 84% specificity.

Trimming at V came to 0 bases and at J to 5 bases, leaving 6 bases not matched to a gene. This CDR3 is built from 15 residues. Per germline, CDR1 SGHRS and CDR2 YFSETQ. The receptor was derived from an adult man with Graves' hyperthyroidism. Sequenced sample: peripheral blood or thyroid tissue (not recorded which). This chain links TRBV5-1 with TRBJ2-7, with 9 bases identical to TRBD1. This CDR3 reads CASSLAGDRVHEQYF. The DNA for the CDR3 is TGCGCCAGCAGCTTGGCCGGGGACAGGGTGCACGAGCAGTACTTC. The complete variable domain, with remaining parts taken from reference TRBV5-1 and TRBJ2-7, reads KAGVTQTPRYLIKTRGQQVTLSCSPISGHRSVSWYQQTPGQGLQFLFEYFSETQRNKGNFPGRFSGRQFSNSRSEMNVSTLELGDSALYLCASSLAGDRVHEQYFGPGTRLTVT.